One T cell receptor (beta chain) is described in this entry. This clonotype has more than one count but fewer than ten. What antigen it recognizes has not been identified. One base away there is no much larger clone; base qualities are not given. This record comes from a study of identical twins (dated by TCRdb to the mid-2010s). With respect to the entire study: To test whether fetal clonotypes persist, the study used deep sequencing on TCR alpha and beta repertoires from monozygotic twins, unrelated adults of various ages, and cord blood. To rule out contamination, replicate twin experiments were performed at different times with different library preparation protocols. General findings and caveats noted by the study authors: Fewer insertions were carried by abundant cord blood beta clonotypes, a similar but weaker trend appeared in young adult naive repertoires, and no such trend appeared in memory repertoires. In monozygotic twins, recombination models systematically underestimated out-of-frame TCR alpha sharing, but the models matched the sharing seen between unrelated individuals. A weaker excess of twin sharing was found in beta out-of-frame sequences because the signal-to-noise ratio was lowered by fewer shared sequences. Out-of-frame TCR alpha sequences shared between twins showed an excess of low generation-probability sequences compared with coincidental sharing between unrelated individuals. Zero-insertion analyses could be partly confounded by invariant T cells such as MAIT and iNKT, although diverse VJ usage argued against such confounding for most clonotypes. Because the same donors could not be followed over many years, conclusions were based on cross-sectional statistical analysis.

The library was made by 5' RACE. Sequencing relied on an Illumina HiSeq 2000. A universal primer binding site was added through template switching, and the final cDNA carried a unique molecular identifier so that TCR cDNA molecules could be counted accurately. Specific primers in the conserved constant-segment region were used to synthesize first-strand cDNA for TCR alpha and beta chains. To control for contamination, every cDNA library carried two barcodes: a SMART-Mk sample barcode plus Illumina barcodes. Two successive PCR steps introduced TruSeq adapter sequences along with Illumina sample barcodes. Sequencing of the TCR alpha and beta cDNA libraries was done on the Illumina HiSeq platform using custom primers. Turning to the authors' computational methods: Raw reads were processed with MiGEC to extract unique molecular identifiers, and MiXCR was used to determine CDR3 positions. For each individual, recombination models were inferred using an EM algorithm with the repgenHMM and IGoR tools. The tcR package in R was used for shared clonotype analysis, with sharing normalized by the product of cloneset sizes. Out-of-frame nonproductive sequences were analyzed to study raw recombination free of thymic and clonal selection effects. TCRdb reworked the public reads: Q25 trimming with fastp, MiXCR clone assembly, productive beta chains retained. Under each unique CDR3 protein, matching rows form one entry showing the most common genes and DNA. Here the V and J calls rest on TCRdb's processing, not on the authors' analysis. Across this sample there are about 700,000 distinct CDR3 sequences, with around 8.3% seen only once. The ten biggest clones cover around 0.98% of the sample.

V is pruned by 5 bases and J by 7 bases, leaving 6 bases of the junction without a gene match. CDR1 and CDR2 were assigned from the germline V gene (reference sequence) as DFQATT and SNEGSKA. From the cysteine through the phenylalanine, the CDR3 covers 14 amino acids. Only the CDR3 region is kept as DNA, spanning 42 bases read in frame from base 1. Every donor in the study was a healthy Caucasian. The twin cohort comprised three pairs of female monozygotic twins, all aged roughly 18 to 30 years. RNA for TCR libraries was isolated from peripheral blood mononuclear cells. This sample also appeared in a second study, on yellow fever vaccine responses in identical twins. The second study reports: The authors reported that the T cell response to vaccination in identical twins appeared partly convergent and partly personalized. The study precisely tracked vaccine-responding T cell clones in identical twins.

Input material: PBMCs. The sequence came from a woman younger than 35 in good health. The rearrangement combines TRBV20-1 with TRBJ2-1; TRBD2 aligns with 12 central bases. The CDR3 corresponds to CSAPPGTSGNEQFF. The nucleotide sequence reads TGCAGTGCTCCCCCCGGGACTAGCGGGAATGAGCAGTTCTTC.